Listed below are T cell receptor beta chains from one sample, sequenced in a study of glioma-infiltrating T cells. TCRdb re-called the multiplex PCR reads with MiXCR, one entry per CDR3 protein. The sample shows more than 350,000 distinct CDR3 sequences, around 45% of them seen only once. The sequenced material came from glioma tissue, nonneoplastic brain tissue, or PBMCs (not recorded which). Every receptor here comes from a human donor with low-grade glioma or glioblastoma, undergoing nonglioma brain surgery, or in good health (not recorded which). CDR3s include the opening cysteine and the closing phenylalanine or tryptophan. The order of the fields is D gene, V gene, clone size, J gene, CDR3 protein, CDR3 DNA. D genes are given only for firm matches. Some rows mark clone size as missing; the rest say once, few, many or name a class of expanded clone.

.	TRBV6-6	.	TRBJ1-1	CAGSYGGNTEAFF	TGTGCCGGCAGTTACGGCGGGAACACTGAAGCTTTCTTT
TRBD2	TRBV20-1	few	TRBJ2-1	CSARLLAGDEQFF	TGCAGTGCTAGATTGCTAGCGGGCGATGAGCAGTTCTTC
.	TRBV30	few	TRBJ2-7	CAWSEVQGNEQYF	TGTGCCTGGAGTGAGGTACAGGGCAACGAGCAGTACTTC
.	TRBV29-1	.	TRBJ1-2	CSVAAVEWYGYTF	TGCAGCGTTGCGGCAGTAGAGTGGTATGGCTACACCTTC
.	TRBV6-5	.	TRBJ2-6	CASSLPGSGANVLTF	TGTGCCAGCAGTTTACCGGGCTCTGGGGCCAACGTCCTGACTTTC
.	TRBV27	many	TRBJ2-1	CASSDGSLANEQFF	TGTGCCAGCAGTGACGGGAGTCTAGCCAATGAGCAGTTCTTC
.	TRBV3-1	few	TRBJ1-5	CASSQDSSGRTQHF	TGTGCCAGCAGCCAAGATTCATCGGGGAGGACCCAGCATTTT
.	TRBV18	.	TRBJ2-7	CASSPPQASYEQYF	TGTGCCAGCTCACCACCACAAGCCTCCTACGAGCAGTACTTC
.	TRBV15	many	TRBJ1-2	CATSREDGYTF	TGTGCCACCAGCAGAGAAGATGGCTACACCTTC
TRBD1	TRBV28	many	TRBJ2-7	CASSSQGWGHEQYF	TGTGCCAGCAGTTCACAGGGGTGGGGGCACGAGCAGTACTTC
.	TRBV11-2	.	TRBJ2-5	CASSFRVQETQYF	TGTGCCAGCAGCTTCAGGGTCCAAGAGACCCAGTACTTC
TRBD2	TRBV3-1	many	TRBJ2-5	CASSQATSGWETQYF	TGTGCCAGCAGCCAAGCGACTAGCGGATGGGAGACCCAGTACTTC
.	TRBV7-2	few	TRBJ1-5	CASSTGTGEQPQHF	TGTGCCAGCAGCACGGGGACGGGAGAGCAGCCCCAGCATTTT
.	TRBV7-9	.	TRBJ1-5	CASTRGLGQPQHF	TGTGCCAGCACCCGGGGGTTAGGTCAGCCCCAGCATTTT
TRBD1	TRBV27	many	TRBJ1-6	CASSLLAGGNNSPLHF	TGTGCCAGCAGTTTATTGGCAGGGGGCAATAATTCACCCCTCCACTTT
TRBD1	TRBV7-2	many	TRBJ2-7	CASSLWDRTSYEQYF	TGTGCCAGCAGCCTGTGGGACAGAACTTCCTACGAGCAGTACTTC
TRBD1	TRBV11-1	few	TRBJ1-1	CASSYDRGPRAFF	TGTGCCAGCAGCTACGACAGGGGGCCTCGAGCTTTCTTT
TRBD2	TRBV4-2	.	TRBJ2-1	CASSASGTSYNEQFF	TGTGCCAGCAGCGCCAGCGGGACGTCCTACAATGAGCAGTTCTTC
.	TRBV20-1	.	TRBJ2-7	CSARISGLSYNEQYF	TGCAGTGCTAGGATTAGTGGACTCTCCTACAATGAGCAGTACTTC
.	TRBV4-1	few	TRBJ2-7	CASSPTERVLSSYEQYF	TGCGCCAGCAGCCCGACCGAGCGGGTCCTGAGCTCCTACGAGCAGTACTTC
TRBD1	TRBV10-3	.	TRBJ2-3	CATEDRAADTQYF	TGTGCCACGGAGGACAGGGCCGCAGATACGCAGTATTTT
.	TRBV27	many	TRBJ2-7	CASSFGGQTYEQYF	TGTGCCAGCAGTTTTGGAGGGCAGACCTACGAGCAGTACTTC
.	TRBV7-7	.	TRBJ2-7	CASQNYEQYF	TGTGCTAGCCAGAACTACGAGCAGTACTTC
.	TRBV15	.	TRBJ2-3	CATSRDFVGGQTDTQYF	TGTGCCACCAGCAGAGATTTCGTCGGGGGGCAGACAGATACGCAGTATTTT
.	TRBV4-1	.	TRBJ2-5	CASSQDDGGLGETQYF	TGCGCCAGCAGCCAAGATGACGGGGGTCTAGGCGAGACCCAGTACTTC
.	TRBV7-2	.	TRBJ2-2	CASSLAGPPGELFF	TGTGCCAGCAGCTTAGCGGGTCCCCCCGGGGAGCTGTTTTTT
.	TRBV20-1	many	TRBJ1-2	CSARGYRGYGYTF	TGCAGTGCTAGAGGGTATAGGGGCTATGGCTACACCTTC
.	TRBV19	.	TRBJ2-2	CAILKNTGELFF	TGTGCCATTTTAAAGAACACCGGGGAGCTGTTTTTT
.	TRBV27	many	TRBJ2-7	CASSSAVEGPYEQYF	TGTGCCAGCAGTTCCGCGGTAGAAGGTCCCTACGAGCAGTACTTC
.	TRBV9	.	TRBJ1-6	CASSVDIGRMNSPLHF	TGTGCCAGCAGCGTAGATATAGGACGGATGAATTCACCCCTCCACTTT
.	TRBV28	.	TRBJ2-3	CASRQKGEGWKSTDTQYF	TGTGCCAGCAGACAAAAGGGGGAGGGGTGGAAAAGCACAGATACGCAGTATTTT
TRBD1	TRBV24-1	.	TRBJ2-1	CATSGFGTGFEQFF	TGTGCCACCAGTGGTTTCGGGACAGGCTTTGAGCAGTTCTTC
.	TRBV6-1	many	TRBJ2-1	CASSEPEGIEQFF	TGTGCCAGCAGTGAGCCCGAAGGGATTGAGCAGTTCTTC
TRBD2	TRBV27	.	TRBJ2-1	CASSLSGFSYNEQFF	TGTGCCAGCAGCCTTAGCGGGTTCTCCTACAATGAGCAGTTCTTC
.	TRBV11-2	.	TRBJ2-7	CASSFPEFHEQYF	TGTGCCAGCAGCTTCCCAGAGTTCCACGAGCAGTACTTC
TRBD1	TRBV20-1	many	TRBJ1-1	CSAKTGTMNTEAFF	TGCAGTGCTAAGACAGGGACCATGAACACTGAAGCTTTCTTT
.	TRBV20-1	many	TRBJ1-1	CSAVDGAEAFF	TGCAGTGCTGTAGATGGGGCTGAAGCTTTCTTT
.	TRBV4-1	.	TRBJ1-1	CASSLLGRGIPEAFF	TGCGCCAGCAGCCTACTTGGCAGGGGCATTCCTGAAGCTTTCTTT
TRBD2	TRBV7-3	few	TRBJ2-7	CASSSPGTSGRGYEQYF	TGTGCCAGCAGCTCGCCGGGGACTAGCGGCCGGGGGTACGAGCAGTACTTC
.	TRBV7-2	many	TRBJ2-7	CASSLGGGYEQYF	TGTGCCAGCAGCTTAGGCGGTGGCTACGAGCAGTACTTC
TRBD2	TRBV4-3	few	TRBJ2-7	CASSQEEGGSADYEQYF	TGCGCCAGCAGCCAAGAAGAGGGCGGGAGCGCAGACTACGAGCAGTACTTC
TRBD1	TRBV19	.	TRBJ2-5	CASSQRNRGRGETQYF	TGTGCCAGTAGTCAACGAAACAGGGGGCGAGGAGAGACCCAGTACTTC
.	TRBV12-3/TRBV12-4	.	TRBJ2-7	CASSLVGPYDEQYF	TGTGCCAGCAGTTTAGTTGGTCCCTATGACGAGCAGTACTTC
.	TRBV6-2/TRBV6-3	.	TRBJ2-4	CASRGTDKNIQYF	TGTGCCAGCAGAGGGACCGATAAAAACATTCAGTACTTC
TRBD2	TRBV28	few	TRBJ2-5	CASSPGLAGEVAETQYF	TGTGCCAGCAGTCCCGGACTAGCGGGAGAGGTAGCAGAGACCCAGTACTTC
.	TRBV19	many	TRBJ2-3	CASSIADTQYF	TGTGCCAGCAGTATAGCAGATACGCAGTATTTT
TRBD1	TRBV18	.	TRBJ1-2	CASSTGTGGTYGYTF	TGTGCCAGCTCAACCGGGACAGGGGGCACTTATGGCTACACTTTC